The table lists the clone carrying this T cell receptor beta chain with many counts. Its antigen is unknown. Naive CD4+ cells had CD25+ Tregs removed. TCRdb passed the 5' RACE reads through MiXCR, listing each CDR3 protein once. The data contain roughly 55,000 distinct CDR3 sequences, roughly 22% of them singletons. General study points: In terms of TCR gene usage, tumor memory CD4+ T cells clustered together with blood and lymph node memory CD4+ cells, as well as with lymph node naive CD4+ cells. Tumor Tregs overlapped most with tumor, then blood, naive CD4+ cells.

The germline gives CDR1 SGHRS, CDR2 YFSETQ. CDR3 length: 13 amino acids. The V end was cut by 0 bases, the J end by 7 bases, with 5 bases between. The chain links TRBV5-1 to TRBJ1-6; D is ambiguous. Sequencing was carried out using tumor-infiltrating naive CD4+ T cells sorted from the breast tumor. Documented subset: naive CD4+ T cells, CD4+CD45RA+CD25-. The receptor was isolated from a female donor with breast cancer. CDR3 in DNA: TGCGCCAGCAGCTTGGGACCCAATTCACCCCTCCACTTT. Protein: CASSLGPNSPLHF.